One sample yielded the 23 T cell receptor beta chains listed below, sequenced in a study of blood T cell repertoires in COVID-19. Assay used: immunoSEQ multiplex PCR; TCRdb lists only in-frame clones, some missing. The sample has about 260,000 clones; around 89% are singletons. What was sequenced was PBMCs or T cells enriched from blood (not recorded which). These receptors all come from a woman aged 45-59 years who had recovered from COVID-19.

The chain joins TRBV28 to TRBJ1-4; tentatively, D is TRBD1 (5 bases). The CDR3 is made up of 15 amino acids. Trimming pared 3 bases from V and 5 bases from J, leaving 13 bases between. Germline-derived CDR1 and CDR2 are MDHEN and SYDVKM. The CDR3 here is CASSLGGGLNEKLFF. DNA for the CDR3: TGTGCCAGCAGTTTGGGCGGGGGACTCAATGAAAAACTGTTTTTT.

The chain joins TRBV28 to TRBJ1-6; D unclear. Germline CDR1 reads MDHEN; CDR2 reads SYDVKM. The CDR3 sequence is 17 residues long. V lost 2 bases, J lost 3 bases, and 14 bases lay in between. CDR3 amino acids: CASSLAGRSGYNSPLHF. The CDR3 nucleotides read TGTGCCAGCAGTTTAGCGGGCAGGTCAGGCTATAATTCACCCCTCCACTTT.

The chain carries TRBV2 and TRBJ2-7; tentative D call: TRBD2 (5 bases). CDR1 SNHLY and CDR2 FYNNEI come from the germline V gene. The CDR3 contains 15 residues. The V and J ends lost 4 bases and 2 bases respectively, with 15 bases between them. The CDR3 sequence: CASSVLSAEPYEQYF. The CDR3 DNA follows: TGTGCCAGCAGTGTTTTGTCAGCGGAACCCTACGAGCAGTACTTC.

V usage is TRBV29-1 and J usage is TRBJ1-1, with 7 bases identical to TRBD1. Germline V gene sequence: CDR1 SQVTM, CDR2 ANQGSEA. The CDR3 contains 13 residues. The V segment lost 6 bases and the J segment 0 bases; nucleotides outside the gene matches: 4. CDR3 nucleotide sequence: TGCAGCGTAGTGGGACAGATGAACACTGAAGCTTTCTTT. It codes for CSVVGQMNTEAFF.

In its sample, this clone was seen once. The V gene is TRBV18, the J gene TRBJ1-5, with unresolved D. CDR3 length equals 15 residues. Trimming removed 3 bases at V and 0 bases at J, with 9 bases between. Germline CDR1 reads KGHSH; CDR2 reads LQKENI. The CDR3 DNA sequence: TGTGCCAGCTCACCTTACAGCAATAGCAATCAGCCCCAGCATTTT. Encoded protein: CASSPYSNSNQPQHF.

V and J are TRBV27 and TRBJ1-6; the D gene is possibly TRBD1 (5 bases). The V gene's germline CDR1 is MNHEY and CDR2 SMNVEV (reference sequence). The V gene lost 5 bases and the J gene lost 10 bases, with 18 bases spanning the gap. CDR3 length: 15 residues. CDR3 in amino acids: CASSRGGVTSSPLHF. The DNA for the CDR3 is TGTGCCAGCAGTCGGGGGGGGGTAACGTCCTCACCCCTCCACTTT.

J is TRBJ2-7 and V is TRBV25-1; the D gene is possibly TRBD1 (6 bases). This CDR3 is built from 13 residues. CDR1 MGHDK and CDR2 SYGVNS come from the germline V gene. Between the trimmed V and J ends, which lost 6 bases and 3 bases, there was a span of 12 bases. Here the CDR3 reads CASSWDTFYEQYF. CDR3 nucleotide sequence: TGTGCCAGCAGCTGGGACACCTTCTACGAGCAGTACTTC.

The chain has TRBV5-1 and TRBJ1-1; no clear D gene. Germline CDR1 is SGHRS and CDR2 is YFSETQ. V lost 7 bases and J lost 5, with 12 bases in between. This CDR3 is built from 12 residues. The CDR3 sequence is CASWHRKTEAFF. In nucleotides, the CDR3 is TGCGCCAGCTGGCACAGAAAAACTGAAGCTTTCTTT.

This rearrangement joins TRBV4-2 to TRBJ2-1; unclear D gene. This CDR3 has 16 amino acids. CDR1 LGHNA and CDR2 YNFKEQ come from the germline V gene. The V end was cut by 3 bases, the J end by 3 bases, with 15 bases between. The CDR3 loop is CASSQASRRDYNEQFF. The CDR3 coding sequence is TGTGCCAGCAGCCAGGCGTCGAGGCGCGACTACAATGAGCAGTTCTTC.

This sequence joins TRBV5-4 and TRBJ2-1, with 8 bases aligning to TRBD2. After removal of 3 bases from V and 5 bases from J, the junction contained 7 bases not matched to a gene. The V gene's germline CDR1 is SGHNT and CDR2 YYREEE (reference sequence). This CDR3 contains 15 residues. CDR3 region: CASSSGGGDHNEQFF. Written as DNA, the CDR3 is TGTGCCAGCAGCTCGGGAGGGGGTGATCACAATGAGCAGTTCTTC.

CDR3 loop: CASSLLGTGVANEQFF. CDR3 coding DNA: TGTGCCAGCAGTTTATTAGGGACAGGGGTAGCGAATGAGCAGTTCTTC. The rearrangement joins TRBV27 to TRBJ2-1, with 10 positions matching TRBD1. J gave up 7 bases and V 1 base, and 7 bases lay outside the gene matches. Germline loops: CDR1 MNHEY, CDR2 SMNVEV (reference sequence). This CDR3 spans 16 amino acids.

This chain connects TRBV6-1 to TRBJ2-1; 10 positions agree with TRBD2. The CDR3 extends over 16 amino acids. Trimming took 1 base from V and 5 from J; bases not matched to a gene: 5. Per the germline V gene, CDR1 is MNHNS and CDR2 is SASEGT. In nucleotides, the CDR3 is TGTGCCAGCAGTGAAGTTGGGACTAGCGCAAACAATGAGCAGTTCTTC. As protein: CASSEVGTSANNEQFF.

The gene calls are TRBV2 and TRBJ2-1, with 10 positions matching TRBD2. This CDR3 is built from 15 residues. Trimming at V came to 5 bases and at J to 12 bases, leaving 13 bases not matched to a gene. Germline V lookup: CDR1 SNHLY, CDR2 FYNNEI. The CDR3 DNA reads as TGTGCCAGCAGTCCACTAGCGGGGCCTTCGATAGGGCAGTTCTTC. Protein sequence: CASSPLAGPSIGQFF.

The gene calls are TRBV28 and TRBJ1-3; D possibly corresponds to TRBD1 (5 bases). Germline lookup yields CDR1 MDHEN and CDR2 SYDVKM. The CDR3 spans 15 residues. The germline V and J ends were trimmed by 3 bases and 0 bases, with 9 bases remaining between them. DNA of the CDR3: TGTGCCAGCAGTTTTCAGGGCAGCTCTGGAAACACCATATATTTT. Protein sequence: CASSFQGSSGNTIYF.

This sequence joins TRBV2 and TRBJ1-3; no firm D call. Germline lookup yields CDR1 SNHLY and CDR2 FYNNEI. Trimming removed 6 bases from V and 2 bases from J, with 17 bases in between. This CDR3 has 16 amino acids. DNA of the CDR3: TGTGCCAGCAGCGTGGACGGCCTAGCAGCTGGAAACACCATATATTTT. It codes for CASSVDGLAAGNTIYF.

This chain uses TRBV5-1 with TRBJ2-3; D is ambiguous. The V and J ends lost 4 bases and 2 bases respectively, with 11 bases between them. CDR1 and CDR2 from the germline V gene are SGHRS and YFSETQ. This CDR3 is 14 amino acids long. The CDR3 spells CASSPLTLTDTQYF. For the CDR3, the DNA is TGCGCCAGCAGCCCACTTACCCTCACAGATACGCAGTATTTT. The whole variable domain, filled in from reference TRBV5-1 and TRBJ2-3, reads KAGVTQTPRYLIKTRGQQVTLSCSPISGHRSVSWYQQTPGQGLQFLFEYFSETQRNKGNFPGRFSGRQFSNSRSEMNVSTLELGDSALYLCASSPLTLTDTQYFGPGTRLTVL.

The chain links TRBV30 to TRBJ2-6, with D perhaps TRBD1 (6 bases). From germline, CDR1 is GTSNPN and CDR2 SVGIG (reference sequence). V lost 1 base and J lost 3, with 22 bases in between. The CDR3 consists of 19 residues. As DNA, the CDR3 is TGTGCCTGGAGTGACATCGGACAGAAACAATCGAGTGGGGCCAACGTCCTGACTTTC. Translating gives CAWSDIGQKQSSGANVLTF.

The J gene is TRBJ1-1, the V gene TRBV28; 8 bases line up with TRBD1. Germline V gene data show CDR1 as MDHEN and CDR2 as SYDVKM. The trim removed 3 bases at V and 5 bases at J, leaving 8 bases unmatched. The length of the CDR3 is 15 residues. The CDR3 DNA is TGTGCCAGCAGTTTGGTGTCAGGGGGCCGGACTGAAGCTTTCTTT. As protein: CASSLVSGGRTEAFF.

The chain carries TRBV5-1 and TRBJ2-1; the match to TRBD2 covers 13 bases. The CDR3 loop spans 13 amino acids. Germline loops: CDR1 SGHRS, CDR2 YFSETQ. V was pared by 5 bases and J by 7 bases, with 0 bases of the junction left unmatched. The CDR3 region has the DNA TGCGCCAGCAGGACTAGCGGGGGGAATGAGCAGTTCTTC. It is translated as CASRTSGGNEQFF. The full variable domain, with the rest looked up from reference TRBV5-1 and TRBJ2-1, is KAGVTQTPRYLIKTRGQQVTLSCSPISGHRSVSWYQQTPGQGLQFLFEYFSETQRNKGNFPGRFSGRQFSNSRSEMNVSTLELGDSALYLCASRTSGGNEQFFGPGTRLTVL.

This sequence joins TRBV25-1 and TRBJ2-7, with D maybe TRBD2 (6 bases). Deletions cut 2 bases from V and 5 bases from J, with 13 bases between. Germline V gene lookup returns CDR1 MGHDK and CDR2 SYGVNS. CDR3 length: 14 residues. CDR3 sequence: CASSEGGKVDEQYF. The CDR3 DNA is TGTGCCAGCAGTGAAGGCGGGAAAGTTGACGAGCAGTACTTC.

This clone came up a few times. The chain is built from TRBV5-1 and TRBJ2-1; 14 bases map to TRBD2. Germline CDR1 and CDR2: SGHRS and YFSETQ. The CDR3 is made up of 19 amino acids. V gave up 7 bases and J gave up 3 bases; unmatched junction bases: 15. CDR3 residues: CASAETGTSGSSLYNEQFF. The DNA for the CDR3 is TGCGCCAGCGCTGAGACCGGGACTAGCGGGAGTTCCCTCTACAATGAGCAGTTCTTC.

The gene calls are TRBV5-4 and TRBJ1-5; TRBD1 aligns across 10 bases. Trimming took 1 base from V and 0 from J; bases not matched to a gene: 7. Per germline, CDR1 SGHNT and CDR2 YYREEE (reference sequence). CDR3 length: 18 residues. In nucleotides, the CDR3 is TGTGCCAGCAGCTTGAATCCCGGGACAGGGGTTAGCAATCAGCCCCAGCATTTT. It is translated as CASSLNPGTGVSNQPQHF.

This clone has just a few counts. The chain joins TRBV7-9 to TRBJ2-7; the match to TRBD1 covers 7 bases. The germline CDR1 and CDR2 sequences are SEHNR and FQNEAQ (reference sequence). Trimming took 0 bases from V and 3 from J; bases not matched to a gene: 14. The CDR3 is 18 amino acids. CDR3 bases: TGTGCCAGCAGCTTAGCTTTTCGGACAGGTGGACCAATCTACGAGCAGTACTTC. It encodes CASSLAFRTGGPIYEQYF.